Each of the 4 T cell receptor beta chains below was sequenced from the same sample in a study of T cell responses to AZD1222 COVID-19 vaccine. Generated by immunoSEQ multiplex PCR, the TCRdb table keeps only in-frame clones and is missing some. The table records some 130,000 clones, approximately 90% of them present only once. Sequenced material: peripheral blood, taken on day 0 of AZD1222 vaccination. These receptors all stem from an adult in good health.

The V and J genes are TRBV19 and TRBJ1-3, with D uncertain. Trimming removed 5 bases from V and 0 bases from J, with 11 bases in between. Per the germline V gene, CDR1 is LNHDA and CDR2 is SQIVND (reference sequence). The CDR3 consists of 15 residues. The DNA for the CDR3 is TGTGCCAGTAGTCCCGGGCCTTACTCTGGAAACACCATATATTTT. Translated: CASSPGPYSGNTIYF.

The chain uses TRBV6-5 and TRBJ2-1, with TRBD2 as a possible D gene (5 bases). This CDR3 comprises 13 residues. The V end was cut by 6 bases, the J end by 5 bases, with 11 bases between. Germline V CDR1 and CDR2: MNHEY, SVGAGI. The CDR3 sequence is CASRRTFDNEQFF. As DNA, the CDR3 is TGTGCCAGCAGAAGGACTTTCGACAATGAGCAGTTCTTC.

For the CDR3, the DNA is TGTGCCAGCAGCCAAGAGCGGGTACCCCTCAATGAGCAGTTCTTC. Its protein product is CASSQERVPLNEQFF. V and J are TRBV14 and TRBJ2-1; the D gene is possibly TRBD2 (5 bases). Trimming took 0 bases from V and 6 from J, leaving 12 bases between them. From germline, CDR1 is SGHDN and CDR2 FVKESK. The length of the CDR3 is 15 residues.

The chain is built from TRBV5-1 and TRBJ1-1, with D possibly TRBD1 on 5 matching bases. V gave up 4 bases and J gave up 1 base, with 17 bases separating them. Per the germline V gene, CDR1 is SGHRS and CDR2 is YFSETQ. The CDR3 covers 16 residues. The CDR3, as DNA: TGCGCCAGCAGCCGAGGCACAACGACAGCGAACACTGAAGCTTTCTTT. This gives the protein CASSRGTTTANTEAFF.